This T cell receptor (beta chain) came from a study of T cell repertoires in cytomegalovirus infection. About the study: Well-studied HLA-B-restricted CMV epitopes were used in the study alongside recently identified HLA-C-restricted ones. Indications of both CMV infection and matching HLA type were provided by public TCR beta signatures.

Germline V lookup: CDR1 DFQATT, CDR2 SNEGSKA (reference sequence). The CDR3 sequence is 16 residues long. V was pared by 2 bases and J by 2 bases, with 19 bases between. For this clonotype: Its specificity is unknown.

Overall study results and limits: It was HLA-C-restricted CMV-specific TCR beta clonotypes that dominated the response ex vivo. Totalled public TCR beta family frequency picked out people who carried CMV plus the relevant HLA.

TCRdb itself ran the reads through MiXCR, one entry per CDR3 protein. The data hold 570,000 or so distinct CDR3 sequences, with about 39% observed a single time. The sequence derives from a human donor in good health (CMV status not recorded). Some clones in this sample may be carry-over from other donors' samples. The sample consisted of cultured PBMCs, taken from culture after CMV antigen stimulation. This chain joins TRBV20-1 and TRBJ2-7, with D tentatively TRBD2 (5 bases). CDR3: CSARLPTSLLTYEQYF. CDR3 nucleotide sequence: TGCAGTGCTAGACTCCCCACTAGTCTATTGACCTACGAGCAGTACTTC.